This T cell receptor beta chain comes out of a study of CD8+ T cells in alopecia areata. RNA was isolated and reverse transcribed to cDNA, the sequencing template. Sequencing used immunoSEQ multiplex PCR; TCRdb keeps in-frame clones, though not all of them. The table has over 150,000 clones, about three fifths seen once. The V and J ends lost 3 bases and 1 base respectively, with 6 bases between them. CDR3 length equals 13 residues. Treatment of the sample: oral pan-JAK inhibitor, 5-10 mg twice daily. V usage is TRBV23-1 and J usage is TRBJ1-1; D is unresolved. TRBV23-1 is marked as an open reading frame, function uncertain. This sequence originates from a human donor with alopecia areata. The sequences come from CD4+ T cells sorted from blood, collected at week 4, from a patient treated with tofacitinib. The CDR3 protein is CASSHGQNTEAFF. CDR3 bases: TGCGCCAGCAGTCACGGGCAGAACACTGAAGCTTTCTTT.